This is a list of T cell receptor beta chains from one sample in a study of T-cell memory formation after mild COVID-19. TCRdb fed the 5' RACE reads into MiXCR, producing one record per CDR3 protein. In the table there are hundreds of thousands of distinct CDR3 sequences, 13% to 15% of which are singletons. The sample was PBMCs or a T cell subset sorted from them (not recorded which). The receptor source for this set is a man aged 18 to 29 who had mild COVID-19 (a few samples of this study predate the infection). Cell type and time point are not known. CDR3s include the opening cysteine and the closing phenylalanine or tryptophan. D genes are given only for firm matches. Size is omitted from some rows. Given values are once, few, many or a class for expanded clones.

DNA | CDR3 | J | V | D | size
TGTGCCAGCAGTGAATCAACAGCGGGTGGCTACACCTTC | CASSESTAGGYTF | TRBJ1-2 | TRBV25-1 | - | few
TGCAGTGCTAGAAAAATGGTTTCCGGGGAGCTGTTTTTT | CSARKMVSGELFF | TRBJ2-2 | TRBV20-1 | - | many
TGTGCCAGCAGCTTACGCAGGGGGCTTGACACAGATACGCAGTATTTT | CASSLRRGLDTDTQYF | TRBJ2-3 | TRBV7-6 | TRBD1 | few
TGTGCCAGCAGCGTGGGCAGCACGAACACTGAAGCTTTCTTT | CASSVGSTNTEAFF | TRBJ1-1 | TRBV9 | - | many
TGTGCCGCTTGGGACAGGGATAACTATGGCTACACCTTC | CAAWDRDNYGYTF | TRBJ1-2 | TRBV12-3/TRBV12-4 | TRBD1 | -
TGTGCCAGCAGCTTACTAGCGTCGGGGGGAGGGGCCAACGTCCTGACTTTC | CASSLLASGGGANVLTF | TRBJ2-6 | TRBV7-2 | TRBD2 | many
TGTGCCAGCAGTTTGGCACAGGGAGAACAGCCCCAGCATTTT | CASSLAQGEQPQHF | TRBJ1-5 | TRBV28 | - | -
TGCGCCAGCAGCCAACAAGAGGGGGATACGCAGTATTTT | CASSQQEGDTQYF | TRBJ2-3 | TRBV4-3 | - | -
TGTGCCAGCAGTGAAGCGAGCCGCTATGGCTACACCTTC | CASSEASRYGYTF | TRBJ1-2 | TRBV6-1 | - | -
TGTGCCAGCAGCCCCGTACGGGACAGGGCAACTGAAGCTTTCTTT | CASSPVRDRATEAFF | TRBJ1-1 | TRBV7-9 | TRBD1 | many
TGCGCCAGCAGCCCAGGACAGGGGGCATCCTACAATGAGCAGTTCTTC | CASSPGQGASYNEQFF | TRBJ2-1 | TRBV4-1 | TRBD1 | -
TGCGCCAGCAGCTGGACAGGGGAAAAACTGTTTTTT | CASSWTGEKLFF | TRBJ1-4 | TRBV5-1 | TRBD1 | few
TGTGCCAGCAGTTTTCGGGGCACCGGGGAGCTGTTTTTT | CASSFRGTGELFF | TRBJ2-2 | TRBV12-3/TRBV12-4 | - | many
TGCAGTGCTAGAGATCCCAGGAGTAACTATGGCTACACCTTC | CSARDPRSNYGYTF | TRBJ1-2 | TRBV20-1 | - | few
TGTGCCAGCAGTTACTCGACAGGGGGTCCCTACGAGCAGTACTTC | CASSYSTGGPYEQYF | TRBJ2-7 | TRBV6-5 | TRBD1 | few
TGTGCCAGCACCTCTGGGGGGCTGAACGGGGAGCTGTTTTTT | CASTSGGLNGELFF | TRBJ2-2 | TRBV6-6 | - | -
TGCGCCAGCAGCCAAACCACCGGGGAGCTGTTTTTT | CASSQTTGELFF | TRBJ2-2 | TRBV5-1 | - | few
TGCGCCAGCAGAGATTTGGACGAGCAGTACTTC | CASRDLDEQYF | TRBJ2-7 | TRBV5-1 | - | few
TGTGCCAGCAGCTCTAGGGGGACTGAAGCTTTCTTT | CASSSRGTEAFF | TRBJ1-1 | TRBV5-4 | - | many
TGTGCCAGCAGCTTTTTGAGCCAAGGCACAGATACGCAGTATTTT | CASSFLSQGTDTQYF | TRBJ2-3 | TRBV7-8 | - | few
TGTGCCAGCAGCTTAGCGCGACGGGGGGCCGCGAACACTGAAGCTTTCTTT | CASSLARRGAANTEAFF | TRBJ1-1 | TRBV7-6 | - | -
TGTGCCAGCAGCCAAGAAGGCAGCGGGGGCGAGCAGTACTTC | CASSQEGSGGEQYF | TRBJ2-7 | TRBV3-1 | TRBD2 | -
TGTGCCACAAACCCTATTCCCGGGACAGGGTACCCCTACCAGCCCCAGCATTTT | CATNPIPGTGYPYQPQHF | TRBJ1-5 | TRBV6-5 | TRBD1 | -